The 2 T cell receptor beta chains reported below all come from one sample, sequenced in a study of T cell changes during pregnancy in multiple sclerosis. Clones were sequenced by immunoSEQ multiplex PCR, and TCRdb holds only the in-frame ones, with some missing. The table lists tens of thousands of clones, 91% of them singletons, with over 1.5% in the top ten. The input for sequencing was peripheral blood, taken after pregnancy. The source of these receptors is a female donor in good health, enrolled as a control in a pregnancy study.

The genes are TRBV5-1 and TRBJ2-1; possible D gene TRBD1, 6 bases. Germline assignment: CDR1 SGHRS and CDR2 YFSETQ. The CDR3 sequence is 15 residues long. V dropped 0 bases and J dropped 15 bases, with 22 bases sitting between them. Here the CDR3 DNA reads TGCGCCAGCAGCTTGGGACAGGTATCGGTGGGGATACCGTTCTTC. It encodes CASSLGQVSVGIPFF.

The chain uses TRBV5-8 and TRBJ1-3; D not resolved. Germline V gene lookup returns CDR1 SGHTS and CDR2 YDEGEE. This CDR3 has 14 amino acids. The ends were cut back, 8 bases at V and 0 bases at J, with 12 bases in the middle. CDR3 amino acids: CASFSSLSGNTIYF. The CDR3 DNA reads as TGTGCCAGTTTCAGTAGCCTCTCTGGAAACACCATATATTTT.